This record concerns one T cell receptor beta chain sequence. Its antigen is still unknown. This sample is drawn from a study of T cells in Graves' hyperthyroidism and ophthalmopathy. The CDR3 extends over 15 amino acids. Germline CDR1 is MRHNA and CDR2 is SNTAGT. After removal of 5 bases from V and 5 bases from J, the junction contained 8 bases not matched to a gene. The investigators amplified TCR beta CDR3 regions from RNA transcripts. The primer set for the first-round RT-PCR of the TCR CDR3 was HTBI. TCRdb recomputed calls from the multiplex PCR reads with MiXCR, one row per CDR3 protein. The sample yields under 300,000 distinct CDR3 sequences, roughly an eighth seen once. Overall study findings and caveats: The model identified upcoming ophthalmopathy a median around 7.1 months ahead of onset.

The study defined stable Graves' hyperthyroidism as no ophthalmopathy progression within 18 months. Newly diagnosed patients aged 18 to 65 had hyperthyroidism of under 2 months' duration. The chain joins TRBV6-4 to TRBJ2-5; TRBD2 matches at 10 bases. Sequencing was carried out using blood. This clonotype originated in a woman aged 40 to 50 with Graves' hyperthyroidism. CDR3 DNA: TGTGCCAGCAGTAACCTAGCGGGAGTGGGGGAGACCCAGTACTTC. Encoded protein: CASSNLAGVGETQYF.